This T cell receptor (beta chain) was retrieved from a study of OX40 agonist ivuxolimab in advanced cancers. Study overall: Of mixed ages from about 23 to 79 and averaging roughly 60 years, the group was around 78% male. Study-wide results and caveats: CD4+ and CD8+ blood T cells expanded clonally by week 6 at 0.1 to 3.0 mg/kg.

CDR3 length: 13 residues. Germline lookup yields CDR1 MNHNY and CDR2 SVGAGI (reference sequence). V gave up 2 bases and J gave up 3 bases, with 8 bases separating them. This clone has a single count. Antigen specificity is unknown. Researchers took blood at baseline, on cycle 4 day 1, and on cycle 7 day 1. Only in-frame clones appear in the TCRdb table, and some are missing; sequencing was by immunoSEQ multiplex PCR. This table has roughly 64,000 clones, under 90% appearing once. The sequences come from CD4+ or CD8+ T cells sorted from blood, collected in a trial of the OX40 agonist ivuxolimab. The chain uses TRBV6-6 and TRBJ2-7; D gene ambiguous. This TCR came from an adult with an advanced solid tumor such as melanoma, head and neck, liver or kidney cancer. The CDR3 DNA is TGTGCCAGCAGTTACAACACCGACTACGAGCAGTACTTC. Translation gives CASSYNTDYEQYF.